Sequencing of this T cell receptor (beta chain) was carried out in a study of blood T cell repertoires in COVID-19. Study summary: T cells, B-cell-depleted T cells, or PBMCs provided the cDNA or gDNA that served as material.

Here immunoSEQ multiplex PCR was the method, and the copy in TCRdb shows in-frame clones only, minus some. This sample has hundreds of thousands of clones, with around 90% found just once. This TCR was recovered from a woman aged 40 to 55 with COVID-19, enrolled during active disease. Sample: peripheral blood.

In DNA form, the CDR3 reads TGTGCCAGCAGTCTCCGTGGGACAGGGAACACAGATACGCAGTATTTT. Translation gives CASSLRGTGNTDTQYF. The chain carries TRBV27 and TRBJ2-3, with TRBD1 matching over 9 bases. V lost 5 bases, J lost 2 bases, and 8 bases stayed unmatched. Germline lookup yields CDR1 MNHEY and CDR2 SMNVEV (reference sequence). The CDR3 totals 16 residues.